This T cell receptor beta chain was profiled in a study of CD8+CD57+ T cells in acquired aplastic anemia. According to the study, genomic DNA was the template for TCR beta VDJ and CDR3 profiling. TCRdb re-derived calls from the reads in MiXCR, one entry per CDR3 protein. The sample includes under 200,000 distinct CDR3 sequences, 40% to 55% seen only once; the top ten take approximately 3%. Patients sequenced had flow cytometry evidence of CD8+CD57+ cell expansion. The V and J ends lost 6 bases and 3 bases, in that order; junction bases with no gene match: 6. The CDR3 covers 13 residues. Germline V gene sequence: CDR1 SQVTM, CDR2 ANQGSEA.

The chain carries TRBV29-1 and TRBJ2-7; the match to TRBD1 covers 9 bases. The sequence came from a human donor with aplastic anemia. The sample was sorted CD4+, CD8+, or CD8+CD57+ T cells (not recorded which) from PBMCs. The CDR3 coding sequence is TGCAGCGTCCAGAGGACAGGGGACTACGAGCAGTACTTC. It translates to CSVQRTGDYEQYF.